This TCR beta chain was found in a study of cytomegalovirus exposure and HLA in healthy donors. General study results and limits: No immune exposure information besides CMV serostatus was available.

13 Jbeta primers and 60 Vbeta primers were used for the PCR. Clones were sequenced by immunoSEQ multiplex PCR, and TCRdb holds only the in-frame ones, with some missing. The sample lists roughly 230,000 clones, about 85% occurring once. Comment on this clone: The antigen is undetermined.

Trimming stripped 6 bases from V and 2 bases from J, with 16 bases between. The length of the CDR3 is 16 residues. Germline V CDR1 and CDR2: LNHDA, SQIVND (reference sequence). The chain carries TRBV19 and TRBJ2-2, with D perhaps matching TRBD1 (5 bases). This receptor was identified in a girl aged 2 to 10 in good health and CMV-seronegative. Sequenced input: PBMCs. CDR3 nucleotide sequence: TGTGCCAGTAGGAGACAAGAGACAGCCAACACCGGGGAGCTGTTTTTT. Translation gives CASRRQETANTGELFF.